This T cell receptor (beta chain) emerged from a study of CD8 T cells in ankylosing spondylitis. Study-level findings and limits: Seemingly distinctive of ankylosing spondylitis blood was a TCR beta motif formed by eight highly homologous variants. The authors reported significant enrichment of disease-linked clones in matched ankylosing spondylitis synovial fluid. As for the disease-linked clones, they showed a CD8+ phenotype and occurred at relatively low frequencies in peripheral blood.

CDR3 length: 14 amino acids. Unmatched junction bases numbered 3, after V lost 5 bases and J lost 2 bases. In germline, CDR1 is DFQATT, CDR2 SNEGSKA (reference sequence). This clonotype came up many times. The antigen is not known. In TCRdb, the 5' RACE reads were re-called with MiXCR into one record per CDR3 protein. Of some 700,000 distinct CDR3 sequences listed, 15% to 20% were seen once; the top ten hold under 20%. The rearrangement links TRBV20-1 to TRBJ2-7, with TRBD2 identical over 13 bases. What was sequenced was blood, either unsorted or a sorted T cell fraction (not recorded which). This TCR derives from a male donor with ankylosing spondylitis. The CDR3 loop reads CSARLAGGPYEQYF. In DNA, the CDR3 is TGCAGTGCTCGACTAGCGGGGGGCCCCTACGAGCAGTACTTC.